This section outlines one T cell receptor (beta chain) sequence together with its context. This specimen comes from a study of blood T cells in healthy people across ages. The germline CDR1 and CDR2 sequences are LGHDT and YNNKEL (reference sequence). V lost 0 bases and J lost 0, with 15 bases in between. CDR3 length equals 18 residues. A second PCR, run for roughly 7 to 11 cycles, used a sample-barcoded 5' primer plus a J-beta primer mix. Every molecule of cDNA carried a tag from a template-switch adaptor with 12 random nucleotides. One entry per CDR3 protein, called by TCRdb with MiXCR from the 5' RACE reads. This table has over 600,000 distinct CDR3 sequences, around half appearing once.

This rearrangement joins TRBV3-1 to TRBJ1-5, with D possibly matching TRBD1 (5 bases). Sequences were obtained from blood. This TCR was sampled from a man older than 75 in good health. CDR3 in amino acids: CASSQDLGTPYSNQPQHF. CDR3 nucleotide sequence: TGTGCCAGCAGCCAAGATCTAGGGACGCCTTATAGCAATCAGCCCCAGCATTTT.